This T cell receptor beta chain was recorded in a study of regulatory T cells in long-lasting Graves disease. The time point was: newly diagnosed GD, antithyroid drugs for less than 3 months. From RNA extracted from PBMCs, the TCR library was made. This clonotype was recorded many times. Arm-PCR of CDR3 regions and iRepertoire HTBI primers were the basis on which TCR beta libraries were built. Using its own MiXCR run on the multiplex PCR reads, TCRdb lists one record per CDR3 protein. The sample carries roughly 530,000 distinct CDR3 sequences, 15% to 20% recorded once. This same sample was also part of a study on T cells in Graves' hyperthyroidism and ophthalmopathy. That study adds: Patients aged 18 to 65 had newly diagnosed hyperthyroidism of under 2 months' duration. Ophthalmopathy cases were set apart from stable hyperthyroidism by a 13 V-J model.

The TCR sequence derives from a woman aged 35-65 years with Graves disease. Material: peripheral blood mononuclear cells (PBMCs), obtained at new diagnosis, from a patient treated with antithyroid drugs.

CDR3 residues: CASSAYGGDNTGELFF. The CDR3 bases are TGTGCCAGCAGTGCCTACGGGGGGGACAACACCGGGGAGCTGTTTTTT. The chain carries TRBV6-1 and TRBJ2-2, with 8 bases fitting TRBD2. Germline V gene data show CDR1 as MNHNS and CDR2 as SASEGT. J was trimmed by 2 bases and V by 4 bases; bases with no gene match: 6. The CDR3 has 16 residues.